The 27 T cell receptor beta chains below were found in one sample sequenced in a study of blood T cell repertoires in COVID-19. This table comes from immunoSEQ multiplex PCR, and its TCRdb copy is limited to in-frame clones, with some not included. The data show about 25,000 clones, around 82% seen once. The sequenced sample consisted of peripheral blood. The source of these receptors is a man aged 80 or over with active or convalescent COVID-19.

V and J are TRBV9 and TRBJ1-5, with TRBD1 matching over 9 bases. With V trimmed by 0 bases and J by 6 bases, 4 bases remained unmatched. The CDR3 is 15 amino acids. Looked up from germline, CDR1 is SGDLS and CDR2 is YYNGEE. The CDR3 sequence: CASSVGQGGGQPQHF. The DNA for the CDR3 is TGTGCCAGCAGCGTAGGACAGGGGGGCGGTCAGCCCCAGCATTTT.

The rearrangement links TRBV3-1 (or the pseudogene TRBV3-2) to TRBJ1-1, with TRBD1 identical over 7 bases. Unmatched junction bases numbered 4, after V lost 3 bases and J lost 6 bases. This CDR3 comprises 13 residues. CDR1 is LGHDT, CDR2 YNNKEL, per germline (reference sequence). The CDR3 sequence is CASSHRTGAEAFF. CDR3 nucleotide sequence: TGTGCCAGCAGCCACAGGACAGGAGCTGAAGCTTTCTTT.

J is TRBJ1-1 and V is TRBV28; 8 nucleotides align to TRBD1. The V and J ends lost 5 bases and 1 base, in that order; junction bases with no gene match: 12. The length of the CDR3 is 17 residues. The germline V gene has CDR1 MDHEN and CDR2 SYDVKM. CDR3 in DNA: TGTGCCAGCAGTCAACCCAGGGGGCTTAGGAGGAACACTGAAGCTTTCTTT. Amino acid sequence: CASSQPRGLRRNTEAFF.

The V gene is TRBV5-1, the J gene TRBJ1-1, with TRBD1 matching over 9 bases. Germline V lookup: CDR1 SGHRS, CDR2 YFSETQ. Trimming took 3 bases from V and 4 from J; bases not matched to a gene: 4. This CDR3 comprises 14 residues. CDR3 coding DNA: TGCGCCAGCAGCTCAACGACAGGGGGCACTGAAGCTTTCTTT. As protein: CASSSTTGGTEAFF.

V gene TRBV3-1 (or the pseudogene TRBV3-2) combines with J gene TRBJ2-3; possibly TRBD2 for D (5 bases). CDR1 is LGHDT and CDR2 is YNNKEL in the germline V gene (reference sequence). The V end was cut by 3 bases, the J end by 2 bases, with 9 bases between. The CDR3 sequence is 14 residues long. CDR3 residues: CASSHSDFTDTQYF. As DNA, the CDR3 is TGTGCCAGCAGCCACTCGGACTTCACAGATACGCAGTATTTT.

The V gene is TRBV10-3, the J gene TRBJ1-2, with 7 bases fitting TRBD1. The CDR3 has 13 amino acids. The germline gives CDR1 ENHRY, CDR2 SYGVKD. The V gene end was trimmed by 5 bases and the J gene end by 7 bases; junction bases not matched to a gene: 7. The CDR3 DNA sequence: TGTGCCATCAGTCAGGGGGGTGACCGTGGCTACACCTTC. Residues: CAISQGGDRGYTF.

This clone appeared a single time. V usage is TRBV25-1 and J usage is TRBJ2-6, with D perhaps TRBD2 (5 bases). This CDR3 region has 16 residues. V was trimmed by 5 bases and J by 4 bases, leaving 15 bases between them. Germline-derived CDR1 and CDR2 are MGHDK and SYGVNS. The CDR3 here is CASSKGEWLGANVLTF. CDR3 DNA: TGTGCCAGCAGTAAGGGAGAGTGGCTCGGGGCCAACGTCCTGACTTTC.

J is TRBJ2-4 and V is TRBV10-2, with D perhaps matching TRBD2 (6 bases). V gave up 5 bases and J gave up 6 bases, with 17 bases separating them. Germline V gene sequence: CDR1 WSHSY, CDR2 SAAADI. This CDR3 region has 15 residues. Here the CDR3 reads CASSYALGTLNIQYF. CDR3 in DNA: TGCGCCAGCAGTTATGCCCTAGGGACTCTAAACATTCAGTACTTC.

J is TRBJ1-5 and V is TRBV2, with 9 bases identical to TRBD1. Germline CDR1 reads SNHLY; CDR2 reads FYNNEI. The CDR3 has 19 amino acids. Trimming at V came to 6 bases and at J to 0 bases, leaving 15 bases not matched to a gene. The CDR3, as DNA: TGTGCCAGCAGCCAAAGGGGGACAGGGTGGGATTATAGCAATCAGCCCCAGCATTTT. It yields the protein CASSQRGTGWDYSNQPQHF.

J is TRBJ1-2 and V is TRBV19; a possible D gene is TRBD1 (5 bases). The CDR3 length is 14 residues. The V end was cut by 0 bases, the J end by 2 bases, with 7 bases between. CDR1 and CDR2 from the germline V gene are LNHDA and SQIVND (reference sequence). Here the CDR3 DNA reads TGTGCCAGTAGTATAGAAGACAGCAACTATGGCTACACCTTC. Translation gives CASSIEDSNYGYTF.

The chain carries TRBV6-5 and TRBJ2-3, with 7 bases aligning to TRBD2. The CDR3 contains 14 residues. CDR1 is MNHEY and CDR2 is SVGAGI in the germline V gene. Germline trimming cut 6 bases from V and 2 bases from J; bases unmatched to any gene: 5. The CDR3 spells CASRVGGTTDTQYF. The CDR3 region has the DNA TGTGCCAGCAGGGTCGGGGGGACCACAGATACGCAGTATTTT.

This sequence joins TRBV12-3 or TRBV12-4 and TRBJ2-7; TRBD2 might be the D (6 bases). The CDR3 runs 13 residues. Between the trimmed V and J ends, which lost 5 bases and 12 bases, there was a span of 20 bases. The CDR3: CASSGGIADYMYF. Here the CDR3 DNA reads TGTGCCAGCAGTGGTGGCATAGCGGATTATATGTACTTC.

V is TRBV7-9 and J is TRBJ2-7; the match to TRBD1 covers 7 bases. The germline V gene has CDR1 SEHNR and CDR2 FQNEAQ (reference sequence). V was clipped by 4 bases and J by 2 bases; unmatched bases: 14. The CDR3 is 17 residues long. For the CDR3, the DNA is TGTGCCAGCAGCTCAGGGGGTTACCGGGACAGAACCTACGAGCAGTACTTC. The encoded protein is CASSSGGYRDRTYEQYF. The full variable domain, its missing parts supplied by reference TRBV7-9 and TRBJ2-7, is DTGVSQNPRHKITKRGQNVTFRCDPISEHNRLYWYRQTLGQGPEFLTYFQNEAQLEKSRLLSDRFSAERPKGSFSTLEIQRTEQGDSAMYLCASSSGGYRDRTYEQYFGPGTRLTVT.

The chain couples TRBV3-1 (or the pseudogene TRBV3-2) to TRBJ2-3, with TRBD2 matching 9 bases. After removal of 1 base from V and 2 bases from J, the junction contained 4 bases not matched to a gene. In germline, CDR1 is LGHDT, CDR2 YNNKEL (reference sequence). The CDR3 totals 16 residues. CDR3 nucleotide sequence: TGTGCCAGCAGCCAAGGACTAGCGGATTACACAGATACGCAGTATTTT. As protein: CASSQGLADYTDTQYF.

The chain has TRBV10-2 and TRBJ2-2; perhaps TRBD2 as D (6 bases). The ends were cut back, 6 bases at V and 2 bases at J, with 16 bases in the middle. Germline CDR1 and CDR2: WSHSY and SAAADI. This CDR3 comprises 16 residues. The CDR3 protein is CASSGTSGLNTGELFF. The CDR3 nucleotides read TGCGCCAGCAGCGGGACTTCGGGACTCAACACCGGGGAGCTGTTTTTT.

CDR3 DNA: TGTGCCAGCAGCCCCGGGACACCCGAGGGGAACTATGGCTACACCTTC. It translates to CASSPGTPEGNYGYTF. V usage is TRBV28 and J usage is TRBJ1-2; D perhaps matches TRBD1 (6 bases). There are 16 residues in the CDR3. V lost 6 bases and J 2 bases, leaving 19 bases between the germline ends. Germline assignment: CDR1 MDHEN and CDR2 SYDVKM.

V usage is TRBV27 and J usage is TRBJ2-3; no clear D gene. The V and J ends lost 2 bases and 4 bases respectively, with 10 bases between them. The germline gives CDR1 MNHEY, CDR2 SMNVEV (reference sequence). CDR3 size: 14 residues. CDR3 in DNA: TGTGCCAGCAGTTTAAGACTCCCGTCAGATACGCAGTATTTT. Amino acid sequence: CASSLRLPSDTQYF.

The gene calls are TRBV10-3 and TRBJ2-7; a possible D gene is TRBD1 (6 bases). CDR3 length equals 12 residues. Per germline, CDR1 ENHRY and CDR2 SYGVKD. V was clipped by 7 bases and J by 4 bases, with 11 bases between them. In nucleotides, the CDR3 is TGTGCCATCAAGGCCAGGGGATACGAGCAGTACTTC. It yields the protein CAIKARGYEQYF.

This rearrangement joins TRBV7-6 to TRBJ1-6, with 10 bases that match TRBD1. CDR1 is SGHVS, CDR2 FNYEAQ, per germline. The CDR3 extends over 15 amino acids. V lost 5 bases and J lost 8; bases outside the gene matches: 6. Here the CDR3 DNA reads TGTGCCAGCAGCCGGGACAGGGGTTCTTATTCACCCCTCCACTTT. Translation gives CASSRDRGSYSPLHF.

V is TRBV2 and J is TRBJ1-4; D perhaps matches TRBD1 (5 bases). The CDR3 has 13 amino acids. V lost 3 bases and J 8 bases, leaving 10 bases between the germline ends. Germline V CDR1 and CDR2: SNHLY, FYNNEI. The CDR3 sequence is CASSDGAREKLFF. The CDR3 nucleotides read TGTGCCAGCAGTGATGGGGCGAGGGAAAAACTGTTTTTT.

This chain connects TRBV12-1 to TRBJ2-3; the listed D gene, TRBD1, was not tested against the DNA. TRBV12-1 is listed as a pseudogene. The CDR3 length is 16 residues. The CDR3 DNA is TGTGCCAGCAGCTTCCCAGCGGAAGGCAGGGGGGATACGCAGTATTTT. Its protein product is CASSFPAEGRGDTQYF.

The chain carries TRBV11-2 and TRBJ2-7, with TRBD2 matching over 10 bases. The CDR3 spans 13 residues. J gave up 9 bases and V 5 bases, and 7 bases lay outside the gene matches. Germline loops: CDR1 SGHAT, CDR2 FQNNGV. Written as DNA, the CDR3 is TGTGCCAGCAGCCTCTCGAGCGGGAGGGGGCAGTACTTC. This sequence encodes CASSLSSGRGQYF.

The chain uses TRBV4-2 and TRBJ2-7, with D tentatively TRBD1 (7 bases). Germline V lookup: CDR1 LGHNA, CDR2 YNFKEQ. CDR3 length: 13 residues. With 0 bases removed from V and 7 bases from J, the gap between germline ends came to 10 bases. The CDR3: CASSQETGREQYF. The CDR3 DNA is TGTGCCAGCAGCCAAGAGACAGGGAGGGAGCAGTACTTC.

J is TRBJ2-3 and V is TRBV5-4, with TRBD2 identical over 12 bases. Trimming took 2 bases from V and 6 from J; bases not matched to a gene: 4. There are 15 residues in the CDR3. CDR1 is SGHNT, CDR2 YYREEE, per germline (reference sequence). This chain's CDR3 is CASSFWLAGGDTQYF. Here the CDR3 DNA reads TGTGCCAGCAGCTTTTGGCTAGCGGGGGGGGATACGCAGTATTTT. The variable domain in full, completed from reference TRBV5-4 and TRBJ2-3, reads ETGVTQSPTHLIKTRGQQVTLRCSSQSGHNTVSWYQQALGQGPQFIFQYYREEENGRGNFPPRFSGLQFPNYSSELNVNALELDDSALYLCASSFWLAGGDTQYFGPGTRLTVL.

The chain combines TRBV2 with TRBJ2-3; tentative D call: TRBD1 (5 bases). The CDR3 length is 12 residues. Germline loops: CDR1 SNHLY, CDR2 FYNNEI. The ends were cut back, 3 bases at V and 7 bases at J, with 8 bases in the middle. The chain's CDR3 is CASSDGAHTQYF. CDR3 coding DNA: TGTGCCAGCAGTGATGGGGCTCATACGCAGTATTTT.

Of note for this clone: At one of its ends the junction is not consistent with the germline gene, which may arise from a read error. V usage is TRBV19 and J usage is TRBJ1-2, with a tentative D call TRBD1 (5 bases). Germline V CDR1 and CDR2: LNHDA, SQIVND (reference sequence). This CDR3 has 11 amino acids. CDR3 in DNA: TGTGCCAGTAGTATCAACGGGGGGACTCACTTC. Protein: CASSINGGTHF.

The chain carries TRBV3-1 (or the pseudogene TRBV3-2) and TRBJ2-3; 12 nucleotides line up with TRBD1. This CDR3 has 20 residues. Trimming at V came to 1 base and at J to 8 bases, leaving 19 bases not matched to a gene. Germline V lookup: CDR1 LGHDT, CDR2 YNNKEL (reference sequence). The CDR3 spells CASSQAGPGQGAISPGTQYF. The CDR3 DNA follows: TGTGCCAGCAGCCAAGCAGGACCGGGACAGGGGGCAATTTCCCCAGGTACGCAGTATTTT.